Presented here are 8 T cell receptor beta chains from one specimen sequenced in a study of cytomegalovirus exposure and HLA in healthy donors listed by TCRdb under 2017. To prepare the library, the immunoSEQ multiplex PCR assay was applied. For the multiplex PCR, a mixture combining 60 forward primers for TCR Vbeta segments and 13 reverse primers for TCR Jbeta segments was used. Drawn from immuneACCESS, this table holds only the in-frame rearrangements with V and J called that TCRdb kept. Clones are partly lost; checked studies trace under half to an unresolved V gene and leave the rest unexplained. The sample profile shows some 200,000 clones; 82% of them were found once. The ten largest account for 0.5% to 0.7% of the sample. The specimen sequenced was PBMCs. All receptors derive from a woman between 40 and 50 years old in good health and CMV-seronegative.

The chain combines TRBV15 with TRBJ2-1; 7 nucleotides match TRBD1. V lost 3 bases and J lost 7; bases outside the gene matches: 6. Germline values: CDR1 LNHNV, CDR2 YYDKDF (reference sequence). This CDR3 region has 14 residues. CDR3 amino acids: CATSRGLQGNEQFF. The CDR3 DNA reads as TGTGCCACCAGCAGGGGCCTACAGGGGAATGAGCAGTTCTTC.

The chain combines TRBV9 with TRBJ1-3, with D uncertain. Trimming removed 0 bases from V and 0 bases from J, with 13 bases in between. CDR1 and CDR2 (germline): SGDLS, YYNGEE. This CDR3 contains 17 residues. The CDR3 DNA reads TGTGCCAGCAGCGTAGATCGGAGTCTAGGCTCTGGAAACACCATATATTTT. This translates into CASSVDRSLGSGNTIYF.

The chain couples TRBV5-4 to TRBJ2-5; possible D gene TRBD1, 5 bases. The CDR3 extends over 14 amino acids. V was trimmed by 3 bases and J by 0 bases, leaving 9 bases between them. The germline gives CDR1 SGHNT, CDR2 YYREEE (reference sequence). CDR3 DNA sequence: TGTGCCAGCAGCTACAGGAAAGACCAAGAGACCCAGTACTTC. Protein product: CASSYRKDQETQYF.

This clone was picked up one time. V and J are TRBV19 and TRBJ2-2; D call uncertain. The germline V gene has CDR1 LNHDA and CDR2 SQIVND (reference sequence). This CDR3 region has 15 residues. The V end was cut by 3 bases, the J end by 0 bases, with 8 bases between. Here the CDR3 DNA reads TGTGCCAGTAGTATGCGCAGGCCGAACACCGGGGAGCTGTTTTTT. Amino acid sequence: CASSMRRPNTGELFF.

V and J are TRBV27 and TRBJ2-7; possible D gene TRBD1, 6 bases. Trimming removed 6 bases from V and 1 base from J, with 13 bases in between. Germline lookup yields CDR1 MNHEY and CDR2 SMNVEV (reference sequence). The CDR3 is 14 residues long. The CDR3 nucleotides read TGTGCCAGCAGGATCTTTGGACAGTCCTACGAGCAGTACTTC. Translated, it gives CASRIFGQSYEQYF.

This sequence joins TRBV10-2 and TRBJ2-1; 8 bases are shared with TRBD2. After removal of 2 bases from V and 10 bases from J, the junction contained 10 bases not matched to a gene. Germline CDR1 and CDR2: WSHSY and SAAADI. CDR3 length: 15 amino acids. CDR3 in DNA: TGCGCCAGCAGTGAGCCGAGACGGGGGGGCTGGGAGCAGTTCTTC. Its protein is CASSEPRRGGWEQFF.

The chain links TRBV6-4 to TRBJ2-1, with a tentative D call TRBD2 (6 bases). V was pared by 3 bases and J by 4 bases, with 10 bases between. CDR3 size: 14 residues. The germline CDR1 and CDR2 sequences are MRHNA and SNTAGT. CDR3: CASSELATYNEQFF. Written as DNA, the CDR3 is TGTGCCAGCAGTGAACTAGCTACATACAATGAGCAGTTCTTC.

The J gene is TRBJ1-6, the V gene TRBV7-2, with unresolved D. The CDR3 is 15 residues long. Trimming shortened V by 3 bases and J by 9 bases, and 15 bases separated the two germline ends. From germline, CDR1 is SGHTA and CDR2 FQGNSA. This CDR3 is CASSFLDRGISPLHF. The CDR3 region has the DNA TGTGCCAGCAGCTTTTTAGATCGAGGGATTTCACCCCTCCACTTT.